These 18 T cell receptor beta chains were all obtained from the same sample, sequenced in a study of OX40 agonist ivuxolimab in advanced cancers. Only in-frame clones appear in the TCRdb table, and some are missing; sequencing was by immunoSEQ multiplex PCR. The sample shows around 60,000 clones, about 87% of them seen only once. Specimen: CD4+ or CD8+ T cells sorted from blood, collected in a trial of the OX40 agonist ivuxolimab. All receptors come from an adult with an advanced solid tumor such as melanoma, head and neck, liver or kidney cancer.

V usage is TRBV4-1 and J usage is TRBJ1-4, with a weak D call TRBD1 (6 bases). CDR3 size: 18 residues. Germline CDR1 reads MGHRA; CDR2 reads YSYEKL. Trimming took 1 base from V and 7 from J, leaving 22 bases between them. The CDR3 protein is CASSQARVGQGLGEKLFF. CDR3 coding DNA: TGCGCCAGCAGCCAAGCGAGAGTAGGGCAGGGGCTTGGTGAAAAACTGTTTTTT.

The chain has TRBV7-3 and TRBJ2-1; D is undetermined. CDR1 SGHTA and CDR2 FQGTGA come from the germline V gene. This CDR3 contains 13 residues. V was shortened by 4 bases and J by 9 bases, with 13 bases between the two germline ends. The CDR3 region has the DNA TGTGCCAGCAGCTCGCAACCTACGGGTGAGCAGTTCTTC. Translated: CASSSQPTGEQFF.

The chain uses TRBV10-1 and TRBJ2-7, with D unclear. V gave up 3 bases and J gave up 1 base, with 7 bases separating them. Germline V lookup: CDR1 WNHNN, CDR2 SYGVQD (reference sequence). CDR3 length: 13 residues. The CDR3 protein is CASSEGLSYEQYF. Written as DNA, the CDR3 is TGCGCCAGCAGTGAAGGGCTTTCCTACGAGCAGTACTTC.

This rearrangement joins TRBV6-1 to TRBJ1-1; a possible D gene is TRBD1 (5 bases). Looked up from germline, CDR1 is MNHNS and CDR2 is SASEGT. This CDR3 has 14 amino acids. The ends were cut back, 5 bases at V and 3 bases at J, with 13 bases in the middle. In DNA, the CDR3 is TGTGCCAGCAGTTCAATAGGGGACTACACTGAAGCTTTCTTT. Protein sequence: CASSSIGDYTEAFF.

The sample holds one count of this clone. The V and J genes are TRBV4-2 and TRBJ2-2; unclear D gene. The CDR3 consists of 14 residues. From germline, CDR1 is LGHNA and CDR2 YNFKEQ. Trimming left V 0 bases short and J 8 bases short, with 10 bases between. The CDR3 nucleotides read TGTGCCAGCAGCCAAGATAATTTGGCGGGGGAGCTGTTTTTT. It translates to CASSQDNLAGELFF.

This chain connects TRBV4-2 to TRBJ1-5; D ambiguous. This CDR3 contains 17 residues. V gave up 1 base and J gave up 2 bases, with 15 bases separating them. Germline-derived CDR1 and CDR2 are LGHNA and YNFKEQ. In DNA, the CDR3 is TGTGCCAGCAGCCAAGGGTGGTTTAGTGATGGCAATCAGCCCCAGCATTTT. This codes for CASSQGWFSDGNQPQHF.

The CDR3 DNA reads as TGTGCCAGCAGTGAACAAGGCTTCTCCTACGAGCAGTACTTC. Amino acids: CASSEQGFSYEQYF. The gene calls are TRBV6-1 and TRBJ2-7; no clear D gene. CDR1 and CDR2 (germline): MNHNS, SASEGT. V lost 2 bases and J 0 bases, leaving 8 bases between the germline ends. This CDR3 region has 14 residues.

The chain carries TRBV5-6 and TRBJ2-3; D unresolved. This CDR3 region has 12 residues. Germline V gene sequence: CDR1 SGHDT, CDR2 YYEEEE. Deletions cut 2 bases from V and 10 bases from J, with 11 bases between. The DNA of the CDR3 is TGTGCCAGCAGCTTCGGGCAGGCGGCGCAGTATTTT. Translating it yields CASSFGQAAQYF.

This clone was seen a few times. The chain uses TRBV7-6 and TRBJ2-5, with 14 bases identical to TRBD2. After removal of 5 bases from V and 5 bases from J, the junction contained 7 bases not matched to a gene. The CDR3 is 16 residues long. The germline V gene has CDR1 SGHVS and CDR2 FNYEAQ. The CDR3 loop is CASSTKWTSGRETQYF. CDR3 bases: TGTGCCAGCAGCACAAAATGGACTAGCGGGAGGGAGACCCAGTACTTC.

In the case of this clone: The junction shows a germline mismatch at one end, possibly a read error. V usage is TRBV7-7 and J usage is TRBJ2-5, with D perhaps TRBD1 (6 bases). The V gene's germline CDR1 is SSHAT and CDR2 FNYEAQ (reference sequence). The CDR3 spans 14 residues. The CDR3 spells CASSLNLQGETQYF. The DNA for the CDR3 is TGTGCTAGCAGCTTGAACCTACAGGGTGAGACCCAGTACTTC.

The chain employs TRBV7-9 and TRBJ2-1; 13 bases map to TRBD2. V was pared by 5 bases and J by 8 bases, with 6 bases of the junction left unmatched. Germline CDR1 and CDR2: SEHNR and FQNEAQ (reference sequence). This CDR3 is built from 15 residues. The CDR3 DNA reads TGTGCCAGCAGCCAGGGGACTAGCGGGAACTATGAGCAGTTCTTC. Its protein is CASSQGTSGNYEQFF.

The rearrangement links TRBV7-2 to TRBJ2-5; either TRBD1 or TRBD2 may supply D (6 bases each). The tail of the sequence fits TRBJ2-7 better, so the J call may be wrong. The CDR3 totals 13 residues. The germline gives CDR1 SGHTA, CDR2 FQGNSA. The CDR3 loop is CASRRLGGYEQYF. The CDR3 coding sequence is TGTGCCAGCAGGCGACTAGGGGGCTACGAGCAGTACTTC.

The V gene is TRBV10-3, the J gene TRBJ2-7; 11 positions match TRBD1. V lost 6 bases, J lost 7 bases, and 5 bases stayed unmatched. Germline V gives CDR1 ENHRY, CDR2 SYGVKD. CDR3 size: 13 residues. Written as DNA, the CDR3 is TGTGCCATCAGAGGGACAGGGGGATATGAGCAGTACTTC. Its protein is CAIRGTGGYEQYF.

The chain combines TRBV4-3 with TRBJ2-5, with D perhaps assigned TRBD1 or TRBD2 (5 bases each). The V end was cut by 1 base, the J end by 1 base, with 10 bases between. In germline, CDR1 is LGHNA, CDR2 YSLEER. The CDR3 consists of 15 residues. The CDR3: CASSQGWGIQETQYF. The CDR3 bases are TGCGCCAGCAGCCAAGGGTGGGGGATCCAAGAGACCCAGTACTTC.

The chain recombines TRBV30 with TRBJ1-5; D unclear. V lost 0 bases, J lost 0 bases, and 9 bases lay in between. Germline values: CDR1 GTSNPN, CDR2 SVGIG (reference sequence). The CDR3 length is 15 residues. The CDR3 nucleotides are TGTGCCTGGAGTGTAGGTCTTAGTAGCAATCAGCCCCAGCATTTT. Translating gives CAWSVGLSSNQPQHF.

This clone was detected once. The chain joins TRBV29-1 to TRBJ2-1; 8 positions match TRBD1. Germline values: CDR1 SQVTM, CDR2 ANQGSEA. V was clipped by 6 bases and J by 5 bases; unmatched bases: 6. The CDR3 is 13 amino acids. Written as DNA, the CDR3 is TGCAGCGTAGACAGGGGTTTGCACAATGAGCAGTTCTTC. Amino acid sequence: CSVDRGLHNEQFF.

The chain is built from TRBV2 and TRBJ2-5; D remains unclear. Germline V CDR1 and CDR2: SNHLY, FYNNEI. The V end was cut by 5 bases, the J end by 5 bases, with 15 bases between. This CDR3 is built from 14 residues. The CDR3 here is CASSPGPHSETQYF. CDR3 bases: TGTGCCAGCAGTCCCGGTCCTCACTCGGAGACCCAGTACTTC.

The chain recombines TRBV18 with TRBJ2-5, with D uncertain. CDR1 and CDR2 (germline): KGHSH, LQKENI. CDR3 length: 15 amino acids. V lost 5 bases, J lost 5 bases, and 18 bases lay in between. The CDR3 loop reads CASSAPNIGGETQYF. Here the CDR3 DNA reads TGTGCCAGCTCAGCCCCTAATATCGGTGGTGAGACCCAGTACTTC.